Shown below are 14 T cell receptor beta chains from a single sample sequenced in a study of blood T cell repertoires in COVID-19. Libraries were prepared by immunoSEQ multiplex PCR; TCRdb keeps only in-frame clonotypes and omits some of them. Among around 440,000 clones listed, around 88% were seen once. Sequencing was done on a sample of peripheral blood. The receptors come from a woman aged 45-60 years with COVID-19, enrolled during active disease.

The rearrangement uses TRBV9 and TRBJ1-2; D may be TRBD1 (6 bases). V lost 3 bases, J lost 11 bases, and 17 bases lay in between. CDR3 size: 13 residues. Germline CDR1 SGDLS, CDR2 YYNGEE. The CDR3 spells CASSDTQGTEYTF. For the CDR3, the DNA is TGTGCCAGCAGCGACACACAGGGAACTGAGTACACCTTC.

The J gene is TRBJ1-2, the V gene TRBV19; 10 nucleotides agree with TRBD1. Germline values: CDR1 LNHDA, CDR2 SQIVND (reference sequence). V gave up 6 bases and J gave up 4 bases; unmatched junction bases: 5. The CDR3 runs to 14 residues. The CDR3 DNA follows: TGTGCCAGTAGGCCGGACAGGGGGACCTATGGCTACACCTTC. Its protein product is CASRPDRGTYGYTF.

CDR3 protein: CASSRGQGAQEQYF. Here the CDR3 DNA reads TGTGCCAGCTCAAGAGGACAGGGGGCTCAAGAGCAGTACTTC. The chain has TRBV18 and TRBJ2-7; 11 positions agree with TRBD1. V shed 5 bases and J 7 bases; nucleotides not matched to a gene: 7. Looked up from germline, CDR1 is KGHSH and CDR2 is LQKENI. There are 14 residues in the CDR3. The full variable domain, its missing parts supplied by reference TRBV18 and TRBJ2-7, is NAGVMQNPRHLVRRRGQEARLRCSPMKGHSHVYWYRQLPEEGLKFMVYLQKENIIDESGMPKERFSAEFPKEGPSILRIQQVVRGDSAAYFCASSRGQGAQEQYFGPGTRLTVT.

The chain is built from TRBV12-5 and TRBJ1-1; 8 positions match TRBD1. With 0 bases clipped from V and 7 bases from J, the junction kept 10 bases outside the gene matches. In germline, CDR1 is LGHNT, CDR2 FRNRAP. This CDR3 is built from 16 residues. CDR3 DNA: TGTGCTAGTGGTTTGGTAATCGGTAGGACAGGGAGTGAAGCTTTCTTT. It specifies CASGLVIGRTGSEAFF.

The chain couples TRBV7-9 to TRBJ1-2; D possibly corresponds to TRBD1 (5 bases). This CDR3 contains 16 residues. The ends were cut back, 5 bases at V and 4 bases at J, with 20 bases in the middle. Germline CDR1 and CDR2: SEHNR and FQNEAQ (reference sequence). CDR3 amino acids: CASSPLGPTGGYGYTF. The CDR3 nucleotides are TGTGCCAGCAGCCCCCTCGGGCCCACGGGGGGCTATGGCTACACCTTC.

The V and J genes are TRBV7-8 and TRBJ1-3, with TRBD1 matching over 9 bases. V trimming: 4 bases; J trimming: 4 bases; junction bases outside the gene matches: 5. Looked up from germline, CDR1 is SGHVS and CDR2 is FQNEAQ. This CDR3 spans 15 amino acids. DNA for the CDR3: TGTGCCAGCAGCTCGACAGGGGGATCAGGAAACACCATATATTTT. This gives the protein CASSSTGGSGNTIYF. The full variable domain, rest sourced from reference TRBV7-8 and TRBJ1-3, is GAGVSQSPRYKVAKRGQDVALRCDPISGHVSLFWYQQALGQGPEFLTYFQNEAQLDKSGLPSDRFFAERPEGSVSTLKIQRTQQEDSAVYLCASSSTGGSGNTIYFGEGSWLTVV.

The chain uses TRBV4-2 and TRBJ1-2; D may be TRBD1 (6 bases). The CDR3 has 16 residues. V lost 1 base and J 2 bases, leaving 14 bases between the germline ends. Germline lookup yields CDR1 LGHNA and CDR2 YNFKEQ. CDR3 DNA: TGTGCCAGCAGCCAAGGTGGAGCAGGGGAAAACTATGGCTACACCTTC. Translation gives CASSQGGAGENYGYTF.

This clone has just a few counts. This CDR3 reads CASSLRVRTGDTDTQYF. CDR3 nucleotides: TGTGCCAGCAGCTTAAGAGTGCGGACTGGAGACACAGATACGCAGTATTTT. The chain joins TRBV7-8 to TRBJ2-3; TRBD2 might be the D (5 bases). Germline CDR1 SGHVS, CDR2 FQNEAQ. The CDR3 totals 17 residues. With 2 bases removed from V and 2 bases from J, the gap between germline ends came to 17 bases.

A single count supports this clone. The rearrangement uses TRBV6-5 and TRBJ2-2; TRBD1 aligns across 7 bases. CDR1 and CDR2 from the germline V gene are MNHEY and SVGAGI. The V segment lost 0 bases and the J segment 0 bases; nucleotides outside the gene matches: 1. The CDR3 has 16 residues. The CDR3 loop is CASSYSDRSNTGELFF. The CDR3 DNA follows: TGTGCCAGCAGTTACTCGGACAGGTCGAACACCGGGGAGCTGTTTTTT.

The V and J genes are TRBV29-1 and TRBJ2-1; D possibly corresponds to TRBD1 (6 bases). This CDR3 has 12 residues. CDR1 is SQVTM, CDR2 ANQGSEA, per germline. V lost 8 bases and J 14 bases, leaving 22 bases between the germline ends. The CDR3 spells CSSREVRDIEFF. The CDR3 bases are TGCAGCTCCAGAGAAGTGAGGGACATTGAGTTCTTC.

The V and J genes are TRBV3-1 (or the pseudogene TRBV3-2) and TRBJ2-2, with 8 bases lining up with TRBD1. CDR3 length: 15 residues. CDR1 and CDR2 (germline): LGHDT, YNNKEL (reference sequence). J gave up 7 bases and V 2 bases, and 6 bases lay outside the gene matches. The chain's CDR3 is CASSQIRGQGGELFF. CDR3 coding DNA: TGTGCCAGCAGCCAAATCAGGGGGCAAGGCGGGGAGCTGTTTTTT.

A single count supports this clone. This chain links TRBV3-1 (or the pseudogene TRBV3-2) with TRBJ1-1; perhaps TRBD1 as D (6 bases). V lost 4 bases to trimming and J lost 6 bases, with 12 bases between them. The length of the CDR3 is 13 residues. From germline, CDR1 is LGHDT and CDR2 YNNKEL (reference sequence). As DNA, the CDR3 is TGTGCCAGCAGCCCTAGGACAGCCGCTGAAGCTTTCTTT. It encodes CASSPRTAAEAFF.

CDR3 sequence: CASSQGLRTEAFF. CDR3 DNA sequence: TGCGCCAGCAGTCAGGGATTGAGAACTGAAGCTTTCTTT. This chain links TRBV10-1 with TRBJ1-1, with D perhaps TRBD1 (5 bases). This CDR3 is built from 13 residues. V was clipped by 5 bases and J by 5 bases, with 12 bases between them. Germline loops: CDR1 WNHNN, CDR2 SYGVQD (reference sequence).

The rearrangement uses TRBV30 and TRBJ2-7; D uncertain. V lost 2 bases, J lost 1 base, and 3 bases lay in between. The CDR3 loop spans 11 amino acids. The germline gives CDR1 GTSNPN, CDR2 SVGIG (reference sequence). The CDR3, as DNA: TGTGCCTGGAGTCCTTCCTACGAGCAGTACTTC. Protein: CAWSPSYEQYF.